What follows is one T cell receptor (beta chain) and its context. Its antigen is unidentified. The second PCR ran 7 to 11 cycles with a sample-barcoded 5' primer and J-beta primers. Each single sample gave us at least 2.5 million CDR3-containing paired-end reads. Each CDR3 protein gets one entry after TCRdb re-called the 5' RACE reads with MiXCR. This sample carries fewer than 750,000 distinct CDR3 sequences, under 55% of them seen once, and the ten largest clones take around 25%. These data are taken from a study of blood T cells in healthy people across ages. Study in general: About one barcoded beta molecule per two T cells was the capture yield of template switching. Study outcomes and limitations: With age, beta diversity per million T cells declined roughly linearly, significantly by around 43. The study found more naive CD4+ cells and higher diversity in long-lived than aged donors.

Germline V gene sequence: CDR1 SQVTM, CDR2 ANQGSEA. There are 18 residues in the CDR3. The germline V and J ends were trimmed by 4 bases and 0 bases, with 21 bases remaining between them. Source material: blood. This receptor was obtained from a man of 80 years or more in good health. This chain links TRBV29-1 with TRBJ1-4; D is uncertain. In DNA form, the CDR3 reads TGCAGCGTTGCATGGGTAGGGAGGCGGAGTGCAACTAATGAAAAACTGTTTTTT. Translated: CSVAWVGRRSATNEKLFF.